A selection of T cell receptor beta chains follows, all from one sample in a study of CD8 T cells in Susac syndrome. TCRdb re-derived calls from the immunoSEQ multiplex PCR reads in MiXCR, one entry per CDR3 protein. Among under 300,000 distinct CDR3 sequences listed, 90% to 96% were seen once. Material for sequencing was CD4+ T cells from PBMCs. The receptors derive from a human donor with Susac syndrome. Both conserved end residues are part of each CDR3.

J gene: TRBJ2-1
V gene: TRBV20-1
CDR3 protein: CSAPRSYSNEQFF

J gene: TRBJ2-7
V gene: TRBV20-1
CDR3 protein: CSARGSIVYEQYF

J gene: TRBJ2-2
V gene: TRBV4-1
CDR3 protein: CASSPGRGERRELFF

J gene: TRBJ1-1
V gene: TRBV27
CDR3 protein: CASSLEDGLWGAFF

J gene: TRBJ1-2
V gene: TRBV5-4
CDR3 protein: CASSLQGQNYGYTF

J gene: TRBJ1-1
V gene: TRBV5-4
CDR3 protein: CASSLRSGEGTEAFF

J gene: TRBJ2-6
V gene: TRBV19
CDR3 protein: CASSTTGTGANVLTF

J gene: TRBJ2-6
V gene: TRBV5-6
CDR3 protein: CASSLGWRSGANVLTF

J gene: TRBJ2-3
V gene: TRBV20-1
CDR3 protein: CRGGTRITDTQYF

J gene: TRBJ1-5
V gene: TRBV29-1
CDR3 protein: CSVEDLVGGGHGNQPQHF

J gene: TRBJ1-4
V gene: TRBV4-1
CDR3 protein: CASSQDRRDRVGEKLFF

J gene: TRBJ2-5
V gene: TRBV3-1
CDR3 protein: CASSPRAGTSGETQYF

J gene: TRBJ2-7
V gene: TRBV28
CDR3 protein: CASQPLSQPLYEQYF

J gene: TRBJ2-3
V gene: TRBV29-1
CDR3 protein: CSVAQATDTQYF

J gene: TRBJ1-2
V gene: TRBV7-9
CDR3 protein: CASSNPGGRSPNYGYTF

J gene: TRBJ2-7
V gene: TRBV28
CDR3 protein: CASSSRMGEQYF

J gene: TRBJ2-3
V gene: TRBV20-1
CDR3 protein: CSARGVDTQYF

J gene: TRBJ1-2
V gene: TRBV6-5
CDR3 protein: CASSYSAVGQGGYTF

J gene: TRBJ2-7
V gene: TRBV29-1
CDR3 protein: CSPGGASSYEQYF

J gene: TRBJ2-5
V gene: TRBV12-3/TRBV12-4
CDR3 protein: CASSPRAVDETQYF

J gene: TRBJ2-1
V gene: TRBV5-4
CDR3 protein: CASSLAETGLGNEQFF

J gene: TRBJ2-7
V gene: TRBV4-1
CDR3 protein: CASSQGLAGRIEQYF

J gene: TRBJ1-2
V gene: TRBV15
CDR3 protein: CATSGRGRRPRGYGYTF

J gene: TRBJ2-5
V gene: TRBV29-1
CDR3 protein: CSTGQFQETQYF

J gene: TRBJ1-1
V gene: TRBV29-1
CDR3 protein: CTWERTLFLGTEAFF

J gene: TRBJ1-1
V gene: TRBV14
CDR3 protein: CASSHVQAEAFF

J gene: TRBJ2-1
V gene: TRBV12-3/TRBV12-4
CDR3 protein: CASGIAGGVNEQFF

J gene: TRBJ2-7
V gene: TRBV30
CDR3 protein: CAWSAGRGYEQYF

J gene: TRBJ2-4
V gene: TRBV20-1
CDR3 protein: CSASRVRNLAKNIQYF

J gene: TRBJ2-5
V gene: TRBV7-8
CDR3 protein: CASSLTSRYQETQYF

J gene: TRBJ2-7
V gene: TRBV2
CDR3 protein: CASIRGLAGAGEQYF

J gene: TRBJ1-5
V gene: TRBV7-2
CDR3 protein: CASRQNRAGNQPQHF

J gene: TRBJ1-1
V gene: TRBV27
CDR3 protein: CASSLLGTEAFF

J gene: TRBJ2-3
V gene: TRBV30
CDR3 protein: CAWSVALKSTDTQYF

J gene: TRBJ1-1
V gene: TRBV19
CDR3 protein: CASSHGYRDKVKRVEVVSFF

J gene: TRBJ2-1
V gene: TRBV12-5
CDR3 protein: CASGLGIRGGQFF

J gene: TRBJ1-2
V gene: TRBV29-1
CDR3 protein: CSVVDGYTF

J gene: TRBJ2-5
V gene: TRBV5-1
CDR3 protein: CASSWDSVVETQYF

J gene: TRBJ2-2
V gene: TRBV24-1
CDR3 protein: CATGAGTGELFF

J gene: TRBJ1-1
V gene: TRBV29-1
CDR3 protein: CSVDWTPNTEAFF

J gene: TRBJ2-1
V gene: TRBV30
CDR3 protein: CAWSEGGSISYNEQFF

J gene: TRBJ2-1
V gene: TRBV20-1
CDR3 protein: CSARESVSGRAAYNEQFF